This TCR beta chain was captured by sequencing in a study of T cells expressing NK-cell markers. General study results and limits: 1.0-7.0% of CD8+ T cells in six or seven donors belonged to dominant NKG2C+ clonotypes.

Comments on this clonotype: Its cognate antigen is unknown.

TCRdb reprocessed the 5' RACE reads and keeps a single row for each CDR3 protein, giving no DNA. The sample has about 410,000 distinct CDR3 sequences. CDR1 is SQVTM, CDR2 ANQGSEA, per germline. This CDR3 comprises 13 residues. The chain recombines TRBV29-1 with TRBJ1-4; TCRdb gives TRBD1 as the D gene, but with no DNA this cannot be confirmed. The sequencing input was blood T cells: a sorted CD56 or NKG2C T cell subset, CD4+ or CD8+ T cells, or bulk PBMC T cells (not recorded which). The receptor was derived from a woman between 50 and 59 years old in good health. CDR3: CSVDGGTNEKLFF.